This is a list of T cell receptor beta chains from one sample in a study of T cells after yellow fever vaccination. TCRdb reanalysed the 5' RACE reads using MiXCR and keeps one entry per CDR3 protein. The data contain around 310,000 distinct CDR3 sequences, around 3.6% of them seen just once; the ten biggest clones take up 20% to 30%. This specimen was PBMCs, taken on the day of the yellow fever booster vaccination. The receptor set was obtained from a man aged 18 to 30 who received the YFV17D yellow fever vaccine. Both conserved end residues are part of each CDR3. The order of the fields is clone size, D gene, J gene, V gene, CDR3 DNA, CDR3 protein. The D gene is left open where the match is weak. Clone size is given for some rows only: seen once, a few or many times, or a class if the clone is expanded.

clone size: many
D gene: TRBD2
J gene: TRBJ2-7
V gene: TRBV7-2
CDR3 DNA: TGTGCCAGCAGCCACCCTGGTGGGGGGGTGTCCTACGAGCAGTACTTC
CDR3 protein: CASSHPGGGVSYEQYF

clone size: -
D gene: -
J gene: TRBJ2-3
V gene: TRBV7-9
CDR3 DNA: TGTGCCAGCAGCCCCCCTCTTGGCGGTAGCACAGATACGCAGTATTTT
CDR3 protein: CASSPPLGGSTDTQYF

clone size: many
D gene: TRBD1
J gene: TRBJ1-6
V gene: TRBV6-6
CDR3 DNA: TGTGCCAGCAGTCAAGACAGGGGAATCAATTCACCCCTCCACTTT
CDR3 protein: CASSQDRGINSPLHF

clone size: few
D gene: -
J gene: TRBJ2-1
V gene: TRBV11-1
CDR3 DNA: TGTGCCAGCACCACCTGGATTGGGTCCTACAATGAGCAGTTCTTC
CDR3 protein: CASTTWIGSYNEQFF

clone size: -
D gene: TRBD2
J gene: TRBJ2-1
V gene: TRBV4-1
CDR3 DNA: TGCGCCAGCAGCCCGAGGACTAGCGGGCGGAGCTCCTACAATGAGCAGTTCTTC
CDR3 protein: CASSPRTSGRSSYNEQFF

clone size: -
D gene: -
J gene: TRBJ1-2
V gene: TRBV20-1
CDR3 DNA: TGCAGTGCTAGCGTCAGGGCGGAGGGCTACACCTTC
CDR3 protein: CSASVRAEGYTF

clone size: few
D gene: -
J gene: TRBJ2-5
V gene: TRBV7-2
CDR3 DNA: TGTGCCAGCAGCTTCGATTACGGAGAGACCCAGTACTTC
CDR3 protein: CASSFDYGETQYF

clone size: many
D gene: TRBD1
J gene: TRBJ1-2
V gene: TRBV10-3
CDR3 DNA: TGTGCCACCGGGACCGGGACAGGGTATCAAGGCTACACCTTC
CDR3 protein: CATGTGTGYQGYTF

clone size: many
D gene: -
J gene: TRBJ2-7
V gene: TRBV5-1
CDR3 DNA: TGCGCCAGCGCTCCAAAACAGGGAAGCGAGCAGTACTTC
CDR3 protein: CASAPKQGSEQYF

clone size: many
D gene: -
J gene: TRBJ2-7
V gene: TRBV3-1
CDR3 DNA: TGTGCCAGCAGCCAAGATTCGCCCAGGGGCGAGCAGTACTTC
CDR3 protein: CASSQDSPRGEQYF

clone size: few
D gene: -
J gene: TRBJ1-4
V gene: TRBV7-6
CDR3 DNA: TGTGCCAGCAGCTTATGGGTGTCGGGAGCTAATGAAAAACTGTTTTTT
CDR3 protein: CASSLWVSGANEKLFF

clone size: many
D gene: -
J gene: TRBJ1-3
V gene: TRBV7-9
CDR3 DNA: TGTGCCAGCAGCTCAAACCTCTCTGGAAACACCATATATTTT
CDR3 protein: CASSSNLSGNTIYF

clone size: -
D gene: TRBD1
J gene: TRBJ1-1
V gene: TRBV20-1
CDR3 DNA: TGCAGTGCTACAGGGGGCCCCCTGAACACTGAAGCTTTCTTT
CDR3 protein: CSATGGPLNTEAFF

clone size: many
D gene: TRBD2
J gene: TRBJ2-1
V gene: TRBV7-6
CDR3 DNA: TGTGCCAGCAGCTACGGGGGGGCCGCCTACAATGAGCAGTTCTTC
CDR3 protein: CASSYGGAAYNEQFF

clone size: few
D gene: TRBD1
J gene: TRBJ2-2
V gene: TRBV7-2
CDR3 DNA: TGTGCCAGCAGCCCACAGATGAGGACAGGGGGCGTCGGGGAGCTGTTTTTT
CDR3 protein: CASSPQMRTGGVGELFF

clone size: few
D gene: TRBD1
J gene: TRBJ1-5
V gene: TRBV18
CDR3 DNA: TGTGCCAGCTCACCTCGGACAGGGAGCAATCAGCCCCAGCATTTT
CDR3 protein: CASSPRTGSNQPQHF

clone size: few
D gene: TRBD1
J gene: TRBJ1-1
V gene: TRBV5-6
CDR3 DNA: TGTGCCAGCAGAATCTCCTTACCGGGACAGGGCTCCGTCGGGAACACTGAAGCTTTCTTT
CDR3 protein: CASRISLPGQGSVGNTEAFF

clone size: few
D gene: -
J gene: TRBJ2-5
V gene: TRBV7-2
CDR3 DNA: TGTGCCAGCAGCTCCCCTCCGGCGTCAGCGCGGGAGACCCAGTACTTC
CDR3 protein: CASSSPPASARETQYF

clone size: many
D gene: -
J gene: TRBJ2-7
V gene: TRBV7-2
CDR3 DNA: TGTGCCAGCAGCTTTTCCACCTACGAGCAGTACTTC
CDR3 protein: CASSFSTYEQYF

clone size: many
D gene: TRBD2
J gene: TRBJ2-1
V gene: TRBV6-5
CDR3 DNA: TGTGCCAGCAGTTACGGGCTAGCGGGGGACAATGAGCAGTTCTTC
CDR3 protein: CASSYGLAGDNEQFF

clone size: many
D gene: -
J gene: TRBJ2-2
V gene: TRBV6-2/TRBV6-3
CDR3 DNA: TGTGCCAGCAGTTACTCGATCTTCTTTGAGCTGTTTTTT
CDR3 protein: CASSYSIFFELFF

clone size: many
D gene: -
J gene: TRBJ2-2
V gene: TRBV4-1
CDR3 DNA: TGCGCCAGCAGCCACCCGGACTCCCCCCTGATCGGGGAGCTGTTTTTT
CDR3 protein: CASSHPDSPLIGELFF